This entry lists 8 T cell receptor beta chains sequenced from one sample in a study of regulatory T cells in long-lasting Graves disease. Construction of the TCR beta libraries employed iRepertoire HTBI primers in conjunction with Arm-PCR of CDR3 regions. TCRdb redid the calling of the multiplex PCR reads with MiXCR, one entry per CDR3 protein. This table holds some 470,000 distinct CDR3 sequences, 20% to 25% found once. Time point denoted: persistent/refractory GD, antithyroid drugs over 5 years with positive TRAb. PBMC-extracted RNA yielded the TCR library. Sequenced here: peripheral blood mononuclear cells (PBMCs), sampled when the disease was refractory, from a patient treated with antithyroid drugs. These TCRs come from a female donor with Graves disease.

CDR3 DNA: TGTGCCAGCAGTCCGCCCCCCCGCTCCTACAATGAGCAGTTCTTC. It codes for CASSPPPRSYNEQFF. The chain employs TRBV13 and TRBJ2-1; the D is unclear. CDR1 and CDR2 from the germline V gene are PRHDT and FYEKMQ (reference sequence). The V gene lost 6 bases and the J gene lost 0 bases, with 12 bases spanning the gap. This CDR3 has 15 residues.

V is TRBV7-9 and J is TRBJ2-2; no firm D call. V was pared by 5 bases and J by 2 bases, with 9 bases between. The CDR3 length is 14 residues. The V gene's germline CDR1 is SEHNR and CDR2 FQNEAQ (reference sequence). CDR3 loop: CASSLDINTGELFF. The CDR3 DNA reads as TGTGCCAGCAGCCTCGACATCAACACCGGGGAGCTGTTTTTT.

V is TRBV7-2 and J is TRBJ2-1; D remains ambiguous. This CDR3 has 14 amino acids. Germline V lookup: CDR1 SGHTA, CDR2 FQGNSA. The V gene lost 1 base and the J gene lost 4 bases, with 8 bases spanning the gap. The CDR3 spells CASSLDPWYNEQFF. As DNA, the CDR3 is TGTGCCAGCAGCTTAGATCCTTGGTACAATGAGCAGTTCTTC.

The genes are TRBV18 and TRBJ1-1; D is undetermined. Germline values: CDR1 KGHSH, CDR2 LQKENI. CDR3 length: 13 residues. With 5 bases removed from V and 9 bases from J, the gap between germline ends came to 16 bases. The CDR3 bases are TGTGCCAGCTCAGAGGGCCCCCAGCTTAAAGCTTTCTTT. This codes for CASSEGPQLKAFF. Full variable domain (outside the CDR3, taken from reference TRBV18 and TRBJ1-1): NAGVMQNPRHLVRRRGQEARLRCSPMKGHSHVYWYRQLPEEGLKFMVYLQKENIIDESGMPKERFSAEFPKEGPSILRIQQVVRGDSAAYFCASSEGPQLKAFFGQGTRLTVV.

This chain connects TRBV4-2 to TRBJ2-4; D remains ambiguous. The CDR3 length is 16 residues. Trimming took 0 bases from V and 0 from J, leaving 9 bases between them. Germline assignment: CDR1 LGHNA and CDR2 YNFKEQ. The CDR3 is CASSQDNWVAKNIQYF. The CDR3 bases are TGTGCCAGCAGCCAAGATAACTGGGTAGCCAAAAACATTCAGTACTTC.

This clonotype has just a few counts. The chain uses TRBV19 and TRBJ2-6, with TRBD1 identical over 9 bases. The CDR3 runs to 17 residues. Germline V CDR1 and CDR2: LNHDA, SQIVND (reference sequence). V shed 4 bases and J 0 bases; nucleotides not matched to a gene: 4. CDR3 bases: TGTGCCAGTAGTAAGGACAGGGGAGCCTCTGGGGCCAACGTCCTGACTTTC. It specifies CASSKDRGASGANVLTF.

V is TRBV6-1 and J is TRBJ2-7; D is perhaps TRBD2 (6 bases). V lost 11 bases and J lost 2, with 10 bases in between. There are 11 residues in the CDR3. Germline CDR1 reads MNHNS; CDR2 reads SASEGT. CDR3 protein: CAGGMAYEQYF. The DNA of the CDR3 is TGTGCCGGGGGGATGGCCTACGAGCAGTACTTC.

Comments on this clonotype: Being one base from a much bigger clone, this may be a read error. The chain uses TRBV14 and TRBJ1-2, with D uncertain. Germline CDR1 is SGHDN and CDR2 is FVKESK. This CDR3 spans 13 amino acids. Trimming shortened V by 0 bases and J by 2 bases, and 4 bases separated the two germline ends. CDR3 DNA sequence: TGTGCCAGCAGCCAAGATCAGAACTATGGCTACACCTTC. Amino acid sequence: CASSQDQNYGYTF. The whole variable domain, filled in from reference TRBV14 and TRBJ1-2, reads EAGVTQFPSHSVIEKGQTVTLRCDPISGHDNLYWYRRVMGKEIKFLLHFVKESKQDESGMPNNRFLAERTGGTYSTLKVQPAELEDSGVYFCASSQDQNYGYTFGSGTRLTVV.